The clone carrying this T cell receptor beta chain has ten or more counts. What it recognizes is unknown. The data originate from a study of T cells in Graves' hyperthyroidism and ophthalmopathy. Study-wide findings and caveats: Using 13 V-J features, a model discriminated ophthalmopathy from stable hyperthyroidism.

Germline V gene data show CDR1 as MNHNS and CDR2 as SASEGT. The length of the CDR3 is 13 residues. V lost 6 bases and J 10 bases, leaving 13 bases between the germline ends. TCR beta CDR3 sequences were amplified from RNA transcripts. The TCR CDR3 was amplified in a first-round RT-PCR using the HTBI primer set. TCRdb re-called the multiplex PCR reads with MiXCR, one entry per CDR3 protein. The sample shows hundreds of thousands of distinct CDR3 sequences, roughly a sixth of them seen only once. Exclusion criteria comprised uncontrolled infection, other autoimmune disease, pregnancy or lactation. The chain carries TRBV6-1 and TRBJ1-6; D is perhaps TRBD1 (5 bases). Sequences were obtained from blood. The source of this sequence is a woman aged 50 to 60 with Graves' hyperthyroidism that later progressed to Graves' ophthalmopathy. The CDR3 loop reads CASRLGTGSPLHF. The DNA of the CDR3 is TGTGCCAGCAGGCTCGGGACCGGCTCACCCCTCCACTTT.